The T cell receptor (beta chain) described here comes from a study of T-cell reconstitution after alpha-beta-depleted transplantation in children. For TCRbeta, the library was prepared with unique molecular identifiers. TCRdb reprocessed the PCR reads via MiXCR and lists one record per CDR3 protein. The sample records hundreds of thousands of distinct CDR3 sequences, 9.5% to 15% being singletons. Per the germline V gene, CDR1 is SGHDT and CDR2 is YYEEEE. The CDR3 has 14 amino acids. Trimming removed 2 bases from V and 3 bases from J, with 11 bases in between. The chain has TRBV5-6 and TRBJ2-5, with no clear D. Sequencing was performed on PBMCs from the stem cell graft donor, taken from the stem cell graft. The clonotype originates from a human donor who donated a stem cell graft to a child with acute lymphoblastic leukemia. CDR3 DNA: TGTGCCAGCAGCTTATACCCATCCAAAGAGACCCAGTACTTC. It specifies CASSLYPSKETQYF.